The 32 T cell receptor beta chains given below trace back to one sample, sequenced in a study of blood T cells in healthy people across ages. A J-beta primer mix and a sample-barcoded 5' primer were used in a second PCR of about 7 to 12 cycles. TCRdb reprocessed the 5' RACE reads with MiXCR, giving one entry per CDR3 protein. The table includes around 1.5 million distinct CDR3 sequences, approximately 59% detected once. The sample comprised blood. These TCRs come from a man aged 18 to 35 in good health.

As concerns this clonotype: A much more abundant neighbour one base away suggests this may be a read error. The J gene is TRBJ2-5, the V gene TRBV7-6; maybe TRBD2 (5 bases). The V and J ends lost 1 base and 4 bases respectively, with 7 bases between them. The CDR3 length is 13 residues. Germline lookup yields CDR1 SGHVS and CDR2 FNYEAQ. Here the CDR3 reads CASSLVRAETQYF. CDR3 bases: TGTGCCAGCAGCTTAGTGAGGGCAGAGACCCAGTACTTC.

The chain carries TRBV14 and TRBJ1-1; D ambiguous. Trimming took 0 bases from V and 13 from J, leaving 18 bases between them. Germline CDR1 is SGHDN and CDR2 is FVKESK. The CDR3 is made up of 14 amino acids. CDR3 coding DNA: TGTGCCAGCAGCCAAGATCTTCGGGCAGCAGACGGTTTCTTT. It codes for CASSQDLRAADGFF.

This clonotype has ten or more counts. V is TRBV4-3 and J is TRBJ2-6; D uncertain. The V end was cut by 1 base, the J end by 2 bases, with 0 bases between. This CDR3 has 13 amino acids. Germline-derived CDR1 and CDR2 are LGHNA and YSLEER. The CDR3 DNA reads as TGCGCCAGCAGCCAAGCTGGGGCCAACGTCCTGACTTTC. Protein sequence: CASSQAGANVLTF.

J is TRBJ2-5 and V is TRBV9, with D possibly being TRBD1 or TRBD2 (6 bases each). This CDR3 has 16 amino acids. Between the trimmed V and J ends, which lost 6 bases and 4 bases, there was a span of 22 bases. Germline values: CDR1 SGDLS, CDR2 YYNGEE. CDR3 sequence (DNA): TGTGCCAGCACCCAGGGTGAGGGGGAGGACGGAGAGACCCAGTACTTC. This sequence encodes CASTQGEGEDGETQYF.

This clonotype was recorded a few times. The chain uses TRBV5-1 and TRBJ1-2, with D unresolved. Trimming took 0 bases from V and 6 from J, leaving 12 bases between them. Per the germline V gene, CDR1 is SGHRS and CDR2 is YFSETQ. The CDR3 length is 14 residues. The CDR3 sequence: CASSLDGPLDGYTF. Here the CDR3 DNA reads TGCGCCAGCAGCTTGGATGGGCCTCTCGATGGCTACACCTTC.

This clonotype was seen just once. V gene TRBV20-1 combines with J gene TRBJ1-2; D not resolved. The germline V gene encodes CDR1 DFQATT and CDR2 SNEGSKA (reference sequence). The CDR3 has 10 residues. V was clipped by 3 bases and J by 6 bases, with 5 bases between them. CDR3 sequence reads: CSASIDGYTF. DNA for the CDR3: TGCAGTGCTAGCATCGATGGCTACACCTTC.

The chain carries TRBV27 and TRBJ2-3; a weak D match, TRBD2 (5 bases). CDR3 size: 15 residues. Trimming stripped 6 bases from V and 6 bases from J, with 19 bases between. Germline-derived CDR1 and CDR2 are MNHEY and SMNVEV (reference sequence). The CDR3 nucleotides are TGTGCCAGCAGGGGTGTCGGGATCAAGATGGATACGCAGTATTTT. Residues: CASRGVGIKMDTQYF.

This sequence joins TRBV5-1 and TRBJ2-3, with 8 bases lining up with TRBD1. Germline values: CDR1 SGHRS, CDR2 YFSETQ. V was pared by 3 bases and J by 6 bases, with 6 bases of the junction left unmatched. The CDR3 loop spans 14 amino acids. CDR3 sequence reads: CASSSGQGWDTQYF. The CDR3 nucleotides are TGCGCCAGCAGCTCTGGACAGGGCTGGGATACGCAGTATTTT.

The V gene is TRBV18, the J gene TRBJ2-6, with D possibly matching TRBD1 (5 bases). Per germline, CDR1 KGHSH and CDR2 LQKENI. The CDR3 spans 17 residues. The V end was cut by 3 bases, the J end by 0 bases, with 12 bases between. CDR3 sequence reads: CASSPTAFSSGANVLTF. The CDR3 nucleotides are TGTGCCAGCTCACCGACAGCCTTCAGCTCTGGGGCCAACGTCCTGACTTTC.

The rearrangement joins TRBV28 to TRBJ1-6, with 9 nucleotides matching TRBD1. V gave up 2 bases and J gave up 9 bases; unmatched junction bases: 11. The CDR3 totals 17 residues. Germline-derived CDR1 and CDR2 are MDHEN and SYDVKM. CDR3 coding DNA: TGTGCCAGCAGTTTAGGGGGGGGACAGGGAAGGTCTTCACCCCTCCACTTT. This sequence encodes CASSLGGGQGRSSPLHF.

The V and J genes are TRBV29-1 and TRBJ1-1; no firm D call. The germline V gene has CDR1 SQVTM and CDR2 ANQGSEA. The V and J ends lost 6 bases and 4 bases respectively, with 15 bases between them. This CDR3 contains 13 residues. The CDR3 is CSVLHSGGTEAFF. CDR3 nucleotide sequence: TGCAGCGTATTACACAGCGGTGGCACTGAAGCTTTCTTT.

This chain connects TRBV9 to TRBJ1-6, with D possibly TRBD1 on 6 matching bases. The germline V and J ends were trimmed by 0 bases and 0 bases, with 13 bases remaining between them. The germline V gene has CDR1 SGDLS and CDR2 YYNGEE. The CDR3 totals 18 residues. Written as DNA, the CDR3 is TGTGCCAGCAGCGTAGAAAGGGGGATTAGCTCCTATAATTCACCCCTCCACTTT. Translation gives CASSVERGISSYNSPLHF.

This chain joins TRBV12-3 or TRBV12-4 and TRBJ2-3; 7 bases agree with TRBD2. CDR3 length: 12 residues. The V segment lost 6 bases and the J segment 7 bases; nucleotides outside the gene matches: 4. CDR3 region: CASRRTSYTQYF. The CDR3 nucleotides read TGTGCCAGCAGGAGGACTAGTTATACGCAGTATTTT.

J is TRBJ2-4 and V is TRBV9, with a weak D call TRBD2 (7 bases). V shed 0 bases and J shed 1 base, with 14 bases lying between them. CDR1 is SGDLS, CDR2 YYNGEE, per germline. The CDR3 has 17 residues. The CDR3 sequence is CASSVDGRGAAKNIQYF. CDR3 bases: TGTGCCAGCAGCGTAGATGGACGGGGGGCGGCCAAAAACATTCAGTACTTC.

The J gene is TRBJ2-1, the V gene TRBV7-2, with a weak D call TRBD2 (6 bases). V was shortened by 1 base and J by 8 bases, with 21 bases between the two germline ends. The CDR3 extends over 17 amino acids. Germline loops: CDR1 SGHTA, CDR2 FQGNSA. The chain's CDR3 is CASSLEAGTLRFHEQFF. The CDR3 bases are TGTGCCAGCAGCTTAGAGGCCGGGACTTTGCGTTTTCATGAGCAGTTCTTC.

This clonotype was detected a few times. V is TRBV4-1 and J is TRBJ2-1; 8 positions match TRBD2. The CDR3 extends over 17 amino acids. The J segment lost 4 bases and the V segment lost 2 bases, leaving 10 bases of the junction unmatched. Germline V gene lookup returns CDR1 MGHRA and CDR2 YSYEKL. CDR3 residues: CASSQRLGGRPYNEQFF. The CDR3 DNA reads TGCGCCAGCAGCCAAAGGCTCGGCGGGAGGCCTTACAATGAGCAGTTCTTC.

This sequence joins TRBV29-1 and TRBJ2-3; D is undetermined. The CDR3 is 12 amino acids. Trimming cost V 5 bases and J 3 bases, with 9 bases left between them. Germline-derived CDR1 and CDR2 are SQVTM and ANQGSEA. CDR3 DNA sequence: TGCAGCGTTCATGGGGAAACAGATACGCAGTATTTT. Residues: CSVHGETDTQYF.

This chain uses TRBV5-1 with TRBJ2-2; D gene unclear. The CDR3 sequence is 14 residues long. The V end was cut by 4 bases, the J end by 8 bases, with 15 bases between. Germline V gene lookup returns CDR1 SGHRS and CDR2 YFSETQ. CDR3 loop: CASSTADVGGELFF. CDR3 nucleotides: TGCGCCAGCAGCACCGCCGACGTGGGTGGGGAGCTGTTTTTT. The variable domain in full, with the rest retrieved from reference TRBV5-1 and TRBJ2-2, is KAGVTQTPRYLIKTRGQQVTLSCSPISGHRSVSWYQQTPGQGLQFLFEYFSETQRNKGNFPGRFSGRQFSNSRSEMNVSTLELGDSALYLCASSTADVGGELFFGEGSRLTVL.

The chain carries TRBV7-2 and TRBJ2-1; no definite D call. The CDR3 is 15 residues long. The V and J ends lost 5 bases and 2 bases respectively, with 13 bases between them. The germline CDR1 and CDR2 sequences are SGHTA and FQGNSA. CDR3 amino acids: CASSPRQVAYNEQFF. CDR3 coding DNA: TGTGCCAGCAGCCCCAGACAAGTAGCCTACAATGAGCAGTTCTTC.

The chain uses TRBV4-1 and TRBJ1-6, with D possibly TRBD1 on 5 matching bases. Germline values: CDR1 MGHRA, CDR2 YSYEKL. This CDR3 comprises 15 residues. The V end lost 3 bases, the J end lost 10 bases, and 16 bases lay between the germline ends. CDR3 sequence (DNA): TGCGCCAGCAGCCATTTGTTCGGGACGGAGTCACCCCTCCACTTT. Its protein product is CASSHLFGTESPLHF.

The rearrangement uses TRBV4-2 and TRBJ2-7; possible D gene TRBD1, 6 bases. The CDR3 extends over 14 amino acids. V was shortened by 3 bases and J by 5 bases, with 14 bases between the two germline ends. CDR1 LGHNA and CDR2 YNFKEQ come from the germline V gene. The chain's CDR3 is CASSHRITGNEQYF. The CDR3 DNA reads TGTGCCAGCAGCCACCGCATTACAGGGAACGAGCAGTACTTC.

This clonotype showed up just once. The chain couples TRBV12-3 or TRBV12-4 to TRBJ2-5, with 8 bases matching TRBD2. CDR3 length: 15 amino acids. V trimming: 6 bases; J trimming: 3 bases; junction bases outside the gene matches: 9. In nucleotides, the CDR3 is TGTGCCAGCAGCCCGAGGGGGGGACTAGAAGAGACCCAGTACTTC. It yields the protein CASSPRGGLEETQYF.

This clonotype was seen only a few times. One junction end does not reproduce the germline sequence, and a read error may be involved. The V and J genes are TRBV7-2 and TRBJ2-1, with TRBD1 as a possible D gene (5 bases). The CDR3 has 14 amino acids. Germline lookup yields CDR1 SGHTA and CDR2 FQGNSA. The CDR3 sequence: CASSEPFPDNEKFF. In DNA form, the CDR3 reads TGTGCCAGCAGCGAGCCCTTTCCGGACAATGAGAAGTTCTTC. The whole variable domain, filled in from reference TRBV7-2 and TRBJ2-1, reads GAGVSQSPSNKVTEKGKDVELRCDPISGHTALYWYRQSLGQGLEFLIYFQGNSAPDKSGLPSDRFSAERTGGSVSTLTIQRTQQEDSAVYLCASSEPFPDNEKFFGPGTRLTVL.

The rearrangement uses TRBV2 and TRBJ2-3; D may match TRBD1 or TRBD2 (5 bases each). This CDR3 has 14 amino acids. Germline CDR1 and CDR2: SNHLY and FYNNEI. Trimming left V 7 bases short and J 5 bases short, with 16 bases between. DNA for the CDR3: TGTGCCAGCACCGAGGGGACCTCGAAAGATACGCAGTATTTT. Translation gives CASTEGTSKDTQYF.

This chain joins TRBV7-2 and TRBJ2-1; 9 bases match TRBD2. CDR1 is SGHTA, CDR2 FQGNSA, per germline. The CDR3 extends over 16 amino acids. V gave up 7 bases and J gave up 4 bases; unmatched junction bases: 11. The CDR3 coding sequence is TGTGCCAGCACCCTGACTGGCGGGAGGGCGTACAATGAGCAGTTCTTC. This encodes CASTLTGGRAYNEQFF. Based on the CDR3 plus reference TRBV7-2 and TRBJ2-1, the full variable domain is GAGVSQSPSNKVTEKGKDVELRCDPISGHTALYWYRQSLGQGLEFLIYFQGNSAPDKSGLPSDRFSAERTGGSVSTLTIQRTQQEDSAVYLCASTLTGGRAYNEQFFGPGTRLTVL.

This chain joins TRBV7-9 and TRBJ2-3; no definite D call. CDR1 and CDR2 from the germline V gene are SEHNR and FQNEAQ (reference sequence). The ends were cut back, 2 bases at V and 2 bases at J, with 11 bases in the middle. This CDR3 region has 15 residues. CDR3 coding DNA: TGTGCCAGCAGCTTAAGTATCACAGCCACAGATACGCAGTATTTT. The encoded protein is CASSLSITATDTQYF. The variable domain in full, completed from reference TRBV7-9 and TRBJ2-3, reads DTGVSQNPRHKITKRGQNVTFRCDPISEHNRLYWYRQTLGQGPEFLTYFQNEAQLEKSRLLSDRFSAERPKGSFSTLEIQRTEQGDSAMYLCASSLSITATDTQYFGPGTRLTVL.

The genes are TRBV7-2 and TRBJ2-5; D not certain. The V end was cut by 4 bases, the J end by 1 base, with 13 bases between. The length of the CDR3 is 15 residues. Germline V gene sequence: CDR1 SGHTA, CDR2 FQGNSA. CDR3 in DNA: TGTGCCAGCAGCTCCGTGGGCTCGCTCCAAGAGACCCAGTACTTC. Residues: CASSSVGSLQETQYF. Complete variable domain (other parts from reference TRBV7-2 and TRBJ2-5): GAGVSQSPSNKVTEKGKDVELRCDPISGHTALYWYRQSLGQGLEFLIYFQGNSAPDKSGLPSDRFSAERTGGSVSTLTIQRTQQEDSAVYLCASSSVGSLQETQYFGPGTRLLVL.

The CDR3 DNA reads as TGTGCCAGCGAGGCTCAGGGGAACACTGAAGCTTTCTTT. Protein product: CASEAQGNTEAFF. The chain employs TRBV6-5 and TRBJ1-1; perhaps TRBD1 as D (5 bases). This CDR3 region has 13 residues. In germline, CDR1 is MNHEY, CDR2 SVGAGI. V dropped 8 bases and J dropped 1 base, with 11 bases sitting between them.

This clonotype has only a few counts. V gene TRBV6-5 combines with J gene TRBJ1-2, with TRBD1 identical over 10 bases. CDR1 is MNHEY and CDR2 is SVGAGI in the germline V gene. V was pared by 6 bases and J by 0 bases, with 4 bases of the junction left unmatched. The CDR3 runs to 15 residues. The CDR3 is CASRDRGRSNYGYTF. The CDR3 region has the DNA TGTGCCAGCAGAGACAGGGGGCGATCTAACTATGGCTACACCTTC.

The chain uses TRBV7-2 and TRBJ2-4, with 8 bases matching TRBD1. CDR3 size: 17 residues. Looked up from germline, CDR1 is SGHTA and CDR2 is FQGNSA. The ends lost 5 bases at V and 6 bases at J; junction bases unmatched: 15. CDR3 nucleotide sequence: TGTGCCAGCAGCCCCACCATAGTCGGACAGGGAGGAAACATTCAGTACTTC. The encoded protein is CASSPTIVGQGGNIQYF.

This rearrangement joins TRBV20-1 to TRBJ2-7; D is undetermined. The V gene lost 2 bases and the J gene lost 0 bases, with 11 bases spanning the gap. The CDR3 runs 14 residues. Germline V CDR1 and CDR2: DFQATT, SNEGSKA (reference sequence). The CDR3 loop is CSARKVLSSYEQYF. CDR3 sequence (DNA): TGCAGTGCTAGAAAGGTTTTAAGCTCCTACGAGCAGTACTTC.

The DNA for the CDR3 is TGTGCCAGCAGCCAAACCAGTTATTCGAGCACCGGGGAGCTGTTTTTT. It codes for CASSQTSYSSTGELFF. The chain links TRBV3-1 to TRBJ2-2; no clear D gene. Trimming cost V 2 bases and J 4 bases, with 14 bases left between them. Germline V gives CDR1 LGHDT, CDR2 YNNKEL (reference sequence). There are 16 residues in the CDR3.